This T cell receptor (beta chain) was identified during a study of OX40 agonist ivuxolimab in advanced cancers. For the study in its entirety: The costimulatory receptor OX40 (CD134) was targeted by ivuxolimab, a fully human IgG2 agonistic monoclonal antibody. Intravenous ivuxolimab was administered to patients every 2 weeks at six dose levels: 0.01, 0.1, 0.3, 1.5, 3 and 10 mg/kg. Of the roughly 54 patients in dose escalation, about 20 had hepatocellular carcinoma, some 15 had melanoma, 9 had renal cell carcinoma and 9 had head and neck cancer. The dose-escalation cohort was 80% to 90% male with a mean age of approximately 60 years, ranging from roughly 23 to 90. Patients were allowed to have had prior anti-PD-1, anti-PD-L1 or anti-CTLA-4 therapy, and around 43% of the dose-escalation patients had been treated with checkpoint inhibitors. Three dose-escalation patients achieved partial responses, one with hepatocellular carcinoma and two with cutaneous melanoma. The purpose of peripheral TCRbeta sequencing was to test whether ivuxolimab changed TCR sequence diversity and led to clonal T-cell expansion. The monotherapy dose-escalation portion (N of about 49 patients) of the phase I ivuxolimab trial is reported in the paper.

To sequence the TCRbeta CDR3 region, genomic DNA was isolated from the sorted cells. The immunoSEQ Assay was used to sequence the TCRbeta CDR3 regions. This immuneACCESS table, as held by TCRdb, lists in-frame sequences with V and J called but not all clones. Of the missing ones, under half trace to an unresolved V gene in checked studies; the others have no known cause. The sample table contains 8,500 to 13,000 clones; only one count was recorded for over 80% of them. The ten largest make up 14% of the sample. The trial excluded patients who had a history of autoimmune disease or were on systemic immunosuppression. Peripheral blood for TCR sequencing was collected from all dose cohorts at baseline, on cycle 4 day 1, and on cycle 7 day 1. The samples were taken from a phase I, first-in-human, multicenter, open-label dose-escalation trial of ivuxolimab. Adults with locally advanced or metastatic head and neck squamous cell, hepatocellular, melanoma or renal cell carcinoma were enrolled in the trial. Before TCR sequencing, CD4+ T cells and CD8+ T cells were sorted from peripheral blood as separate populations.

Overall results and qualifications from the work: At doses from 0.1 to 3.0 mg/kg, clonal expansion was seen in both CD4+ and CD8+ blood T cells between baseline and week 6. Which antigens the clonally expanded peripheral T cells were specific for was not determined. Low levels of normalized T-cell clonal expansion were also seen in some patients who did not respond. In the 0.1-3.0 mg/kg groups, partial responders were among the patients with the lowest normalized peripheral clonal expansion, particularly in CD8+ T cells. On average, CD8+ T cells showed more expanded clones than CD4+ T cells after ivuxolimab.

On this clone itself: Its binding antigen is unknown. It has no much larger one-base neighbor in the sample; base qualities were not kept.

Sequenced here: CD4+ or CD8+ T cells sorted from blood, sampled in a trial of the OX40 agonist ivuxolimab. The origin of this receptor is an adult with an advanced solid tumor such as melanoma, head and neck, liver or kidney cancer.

The DNA sequence is as follows: TGTGCCAGTAGTTTCGGACGGGACTTGGAAGCTTTCTTT. Its protein is CASSFGRDLEAFF. Rearrangement joined TRBV19 to TRBJ1-1; D gene: possibly TRBD1, on 5 matching bases. Reading from cysteine to phenylalanine, the CDR3 counts 13 amino acids. Only CDR3 DNA is held: 39 bases, read in frame from base 1. According to the germline V gene (reference sequence), CDR1 reads LNHDA and CDR2 reads SQIVND. A distance of 15 bases separates the germline ends of V and J, which lose 5 bases and 8 bases respectively.